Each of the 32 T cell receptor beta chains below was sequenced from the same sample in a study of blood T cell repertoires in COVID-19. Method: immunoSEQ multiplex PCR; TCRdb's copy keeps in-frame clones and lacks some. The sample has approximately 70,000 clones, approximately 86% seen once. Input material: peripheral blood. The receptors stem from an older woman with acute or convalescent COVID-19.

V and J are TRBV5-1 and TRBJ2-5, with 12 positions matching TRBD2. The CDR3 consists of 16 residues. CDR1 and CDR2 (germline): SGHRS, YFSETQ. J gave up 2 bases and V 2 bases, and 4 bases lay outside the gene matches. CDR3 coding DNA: TGCGCCAGCAGCTTCGGGACTAGCGGGCATCAAGAGACCCAGTACTTC. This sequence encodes CASSFGTSGHQETQYF.

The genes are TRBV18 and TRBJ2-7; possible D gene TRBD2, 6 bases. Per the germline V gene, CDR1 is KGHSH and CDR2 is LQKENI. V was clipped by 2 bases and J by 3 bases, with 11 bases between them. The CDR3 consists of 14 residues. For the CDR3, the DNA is TGTGCCAGCTCACCAGAGAGGGGAGGCTACGAGCAGTACTTC. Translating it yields CASSPERGGYEQYF.

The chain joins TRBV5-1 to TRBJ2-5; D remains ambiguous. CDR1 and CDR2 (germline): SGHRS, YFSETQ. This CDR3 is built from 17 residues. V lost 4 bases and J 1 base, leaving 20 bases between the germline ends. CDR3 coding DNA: TGCGCCAGCAGCCCCTACCGTGCTGGTAAAACCCAAGAGACCCAGTACTTC. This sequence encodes CASSPYRAGKTQETQYF.

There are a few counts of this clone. In DNA form, the CDR3 reads TGTGCCAGCAGTGAAATAGGGGTCGGGGAGCTGTTTTTT. Encoded protein: CASSEIGVGELFF. V and J are TRBV6-1 and TRBJ2-2, with D perhaps TRBD1 (5 bases). The V and J ends lost 2 bases and 7 bases respectively, with 8 bases between them. Per germline, CDR1 MNHNS and CDR2 SASEGT. This CDR3 is built from 13 residues.

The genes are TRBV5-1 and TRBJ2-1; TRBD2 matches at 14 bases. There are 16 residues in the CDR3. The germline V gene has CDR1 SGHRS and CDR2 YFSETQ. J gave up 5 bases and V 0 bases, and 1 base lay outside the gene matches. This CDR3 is CASSLGLAGGNNEQFF. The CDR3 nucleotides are TGCGCCAGCAGCTTGGGACTAGCGGGGGGGAACAATGAGCAGTTCTTC. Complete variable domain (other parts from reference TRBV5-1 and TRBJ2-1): KAGVTQTPRYLIKTRGQQVTLSCSPISGHRSVSWYQQTPGQGLQFLFEYFSETQRNKGNFPGRFSGRQFSNSRSEMNVSTLELGDSALYLCASSLGLAGGNNEQFFGPGTRLTVL.

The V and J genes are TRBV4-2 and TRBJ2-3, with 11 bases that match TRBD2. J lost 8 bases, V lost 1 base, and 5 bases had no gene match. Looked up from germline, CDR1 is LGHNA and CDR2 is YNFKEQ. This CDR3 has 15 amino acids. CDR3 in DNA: TGTGCCAGCAGCCAAGGTTTAGCGGGGGGGTTTACGCAGTATTTT. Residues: CASSQGLAGGFTQYF.

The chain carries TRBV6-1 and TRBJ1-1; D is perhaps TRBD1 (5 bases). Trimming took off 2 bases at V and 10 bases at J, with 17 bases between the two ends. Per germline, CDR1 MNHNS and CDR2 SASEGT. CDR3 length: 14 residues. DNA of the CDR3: TGTGCCAGCAGTGAAAGCGGGGGGAGTTATGGAGCTTTCTTT. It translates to CASSESGGSYGAFF.

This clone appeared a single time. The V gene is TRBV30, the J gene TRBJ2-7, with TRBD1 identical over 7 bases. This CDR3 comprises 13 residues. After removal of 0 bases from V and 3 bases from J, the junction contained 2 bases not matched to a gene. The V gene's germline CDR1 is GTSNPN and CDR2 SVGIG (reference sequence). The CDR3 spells CAWSVRGLYEQYF. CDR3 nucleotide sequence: TGTGCCTGGAGTGTAAGGGGGCTCTACGAGCAGTACTTC.

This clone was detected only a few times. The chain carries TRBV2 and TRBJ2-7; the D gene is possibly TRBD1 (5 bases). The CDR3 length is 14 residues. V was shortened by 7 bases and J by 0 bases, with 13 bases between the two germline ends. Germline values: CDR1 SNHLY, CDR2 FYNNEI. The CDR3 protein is CASNAQGASYEQYF. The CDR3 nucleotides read TGTGCCAGCAATGCCCAGGGTGCCTCCTACGAGCAGTACTTC.

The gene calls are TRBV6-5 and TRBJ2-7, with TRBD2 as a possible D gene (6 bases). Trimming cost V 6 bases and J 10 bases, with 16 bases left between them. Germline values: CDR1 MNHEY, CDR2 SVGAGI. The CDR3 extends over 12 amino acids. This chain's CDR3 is CASSKPGGVQYF. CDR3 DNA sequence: TGTGCCAGCAGCAAGCCGGGCGGGGTTCAGTACTTC.

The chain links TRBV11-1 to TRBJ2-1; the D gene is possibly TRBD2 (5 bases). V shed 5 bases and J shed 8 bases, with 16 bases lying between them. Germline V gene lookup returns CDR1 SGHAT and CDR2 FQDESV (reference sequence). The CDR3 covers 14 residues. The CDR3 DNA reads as TGTGCCAGCAGCCCACGGACTTCGGGATATGAGCAGTTCTTC. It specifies CASSPRTSGYEQFF.

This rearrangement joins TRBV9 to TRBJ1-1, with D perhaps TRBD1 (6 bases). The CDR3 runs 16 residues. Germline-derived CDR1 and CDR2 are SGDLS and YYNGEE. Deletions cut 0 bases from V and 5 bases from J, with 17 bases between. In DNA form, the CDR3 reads TGTGCCAGCAGCGTAGCGGGACACCGGTCTGGAACTGAAGCTTTCTTT. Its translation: CASSVAGHRSGTEAFF.

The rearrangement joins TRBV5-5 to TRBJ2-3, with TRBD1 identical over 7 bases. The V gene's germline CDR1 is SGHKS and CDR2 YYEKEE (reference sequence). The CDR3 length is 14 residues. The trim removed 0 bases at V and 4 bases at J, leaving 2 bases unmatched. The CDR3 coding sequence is TGTGCCAGCAGCTTGGAAACAGGGGCAGATACGCAGTATTTT. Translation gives CASSLETGADTQYF.

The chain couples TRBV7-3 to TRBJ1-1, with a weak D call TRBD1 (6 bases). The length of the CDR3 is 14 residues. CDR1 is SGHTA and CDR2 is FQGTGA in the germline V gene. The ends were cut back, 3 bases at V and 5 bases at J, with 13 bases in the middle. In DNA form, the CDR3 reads TGTGCCAGCAGCTTGGCAGGCAGGGGAACTGAAGCTTTCTTT. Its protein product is CASSLAGRGTEAFF. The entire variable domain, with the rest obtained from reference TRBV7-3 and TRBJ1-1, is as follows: GAGVSQTPSNKVTEKGKYVELRCDPISGHTALYWYRQSLGQGPEFLIYFQGTGAADDSGLPNDRFFAVRPEGSVSTLKIQRTERGDSAVYLCASSLAGRGTEAFFGQGTRLTVV.

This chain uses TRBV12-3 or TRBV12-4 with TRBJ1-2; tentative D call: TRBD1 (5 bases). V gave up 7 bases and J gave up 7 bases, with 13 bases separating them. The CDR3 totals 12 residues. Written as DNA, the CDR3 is TGTGCCAGCAACCTCGGGGGATTTGGCTACACCTTC. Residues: CASNLGGFGYTF.

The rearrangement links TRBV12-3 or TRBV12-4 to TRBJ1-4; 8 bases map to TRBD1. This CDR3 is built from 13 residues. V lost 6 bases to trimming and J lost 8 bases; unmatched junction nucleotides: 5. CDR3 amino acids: CASRGQAGEKLFF. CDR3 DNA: TGTGCCAGCAGGGGACAGGCAGGGGAAAAACTGTTTTTT.

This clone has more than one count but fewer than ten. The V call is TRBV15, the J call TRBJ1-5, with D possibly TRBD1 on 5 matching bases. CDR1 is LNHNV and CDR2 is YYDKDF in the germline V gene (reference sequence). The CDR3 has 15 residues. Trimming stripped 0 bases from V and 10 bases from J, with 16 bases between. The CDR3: CATSRDPGRVDPQHF. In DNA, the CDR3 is TGTGCCACCAGCAGAGATCCCGGCAGGGTAGACCCCCAGCATTTT.

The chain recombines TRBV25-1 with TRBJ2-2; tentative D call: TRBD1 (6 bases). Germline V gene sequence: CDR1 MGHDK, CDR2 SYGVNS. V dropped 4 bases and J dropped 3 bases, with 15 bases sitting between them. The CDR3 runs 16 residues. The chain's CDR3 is CASSGRLGAHTGELFF. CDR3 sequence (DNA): TGTGCCAGCAGTGGTCGGTTGGGGGCCCACACCGGGGAGCTGTTTTTT.

The CDR3 loop reads CSGSGGAGETQYF. DNA of the CDR3: TGCAGCGGTAGCGGGGGGGCCGGAGAGACCCAGTACTTC. This chain joins TRBV29-1 and TRBJ2-5; 11 bases line up with TRBD2. Trimming at V came to 7 bases and at J to 4 bases, leaving 5 bases not matched to a gene. The CDR3 has 13 amino acids. CDR1 and CDR2 (germline): SQVTM, ANQGSEA.

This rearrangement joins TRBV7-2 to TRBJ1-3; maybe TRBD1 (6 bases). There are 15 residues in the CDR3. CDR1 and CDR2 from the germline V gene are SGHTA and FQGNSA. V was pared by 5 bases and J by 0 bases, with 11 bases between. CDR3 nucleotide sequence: TGTGCCAGCAGCAGGGACACGAGCTCTGGAAACACCATATATTTT. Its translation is CASSRDTSSGNTIYF.

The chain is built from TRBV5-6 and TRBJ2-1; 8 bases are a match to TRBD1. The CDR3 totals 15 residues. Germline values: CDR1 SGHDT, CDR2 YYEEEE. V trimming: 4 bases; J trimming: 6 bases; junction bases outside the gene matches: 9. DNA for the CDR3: TGTGCCAGCAGCCTGGGACAGGTACTCTCCAATGAGCAGTTCTTC. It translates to CASSLGQVLSNEQFF.

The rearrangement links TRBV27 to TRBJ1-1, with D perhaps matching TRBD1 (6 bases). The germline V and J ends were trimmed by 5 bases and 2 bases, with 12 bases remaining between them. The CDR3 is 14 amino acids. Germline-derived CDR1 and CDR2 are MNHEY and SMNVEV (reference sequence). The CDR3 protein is CASSLTGLNTEAFF. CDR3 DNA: TGTGCCAGCAGTCTGACAGGATTAAACACTGAAGCTTTCTTT.

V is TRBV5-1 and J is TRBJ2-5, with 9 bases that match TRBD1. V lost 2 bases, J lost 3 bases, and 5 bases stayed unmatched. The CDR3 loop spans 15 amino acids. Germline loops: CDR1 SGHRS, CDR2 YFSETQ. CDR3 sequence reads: CASSLGTGSKETQYF. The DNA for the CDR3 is TGCGCCAGCAGCTTAGGGACAGGGTCTAAAGAGACCCAGTACTTC. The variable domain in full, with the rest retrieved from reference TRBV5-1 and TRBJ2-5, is KAGVTQTPRYLIKTRGQQVTLSCSPISGHRSVSWYQQTPGQGLQFLFEYFSETQRNKGNFPGRFSGRQFSNSRSEMNVSTLELGDSALYLCASSLGTGSKETQYFGPGTRLLVL.

The CDR3 DNA is TGTGCCAGCAGCTTCCGCCCGGCAGATACGCAGTATTTT. It translates to CASSFRPADTQYF. This chain connects TRBV7-2 to TRBJ2-3, with D hard to call. Germline V gives CDR1 SGHTA, CDR2 FQGNSA. The CDR3 loop spans 13 amino acids. Trimming left V 3 bases short and J 4 bases short, with 8 bases between.

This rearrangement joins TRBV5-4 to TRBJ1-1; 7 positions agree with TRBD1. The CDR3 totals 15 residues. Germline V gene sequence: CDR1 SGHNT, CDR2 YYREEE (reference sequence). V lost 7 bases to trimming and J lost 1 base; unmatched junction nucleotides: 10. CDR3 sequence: CASGRDSDRNTEAFF. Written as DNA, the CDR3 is TGTGCCAGCGGCCGGGACAGCGATAGGAACACTGAAGCTTTCTTT.

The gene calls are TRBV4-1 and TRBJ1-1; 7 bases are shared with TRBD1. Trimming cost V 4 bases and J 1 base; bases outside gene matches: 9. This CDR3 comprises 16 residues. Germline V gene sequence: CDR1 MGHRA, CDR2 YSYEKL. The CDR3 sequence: CASSRLDRPRNTEAFF. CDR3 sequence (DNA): TGCGCCAGCAGCCGATTGGACAGGCCGAGGAACACTGAAGCTTTCTTT.

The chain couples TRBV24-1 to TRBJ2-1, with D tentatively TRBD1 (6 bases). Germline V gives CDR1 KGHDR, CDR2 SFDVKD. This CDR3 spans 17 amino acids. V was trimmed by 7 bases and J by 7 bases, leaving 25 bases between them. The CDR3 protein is CATSEAGTTFPGNEQFF. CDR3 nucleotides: TGTGCCACCAGCGAAGCCGGGACAACATTCCCGGGGAATGAGCAGTTCTTC.

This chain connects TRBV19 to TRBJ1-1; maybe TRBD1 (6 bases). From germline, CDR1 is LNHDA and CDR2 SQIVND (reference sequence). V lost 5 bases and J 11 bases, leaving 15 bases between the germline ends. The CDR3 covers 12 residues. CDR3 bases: TGTGCCAGTAGTCCCCGGGACAATTCCGCTTTCTTT. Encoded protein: CASSPRDNSAFF. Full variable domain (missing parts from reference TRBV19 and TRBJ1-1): DGGITQSPKYLFRKEGQNVTLSCEQNLNHDAMYWYRQDPGQGLRLIYYSQIVNDFQKGDIAEGYSVSREKKESFPLTVTSAQKNPTAFYLCASSPRDNSAFFGQGTRLTVV.

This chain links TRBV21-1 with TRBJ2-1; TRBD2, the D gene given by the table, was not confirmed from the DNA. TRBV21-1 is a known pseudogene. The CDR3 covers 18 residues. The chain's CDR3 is CASSKPGLALSSYNEQFF. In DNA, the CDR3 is TGTGCCAGCAGTAAACCTGGACTAGCACTAAGCTCCTACAATGAGCAGTTCTTC.

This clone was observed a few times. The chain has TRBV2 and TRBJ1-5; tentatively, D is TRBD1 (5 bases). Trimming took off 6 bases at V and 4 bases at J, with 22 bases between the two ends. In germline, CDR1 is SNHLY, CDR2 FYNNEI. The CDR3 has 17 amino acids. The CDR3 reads CASREGLINGANQPQHF. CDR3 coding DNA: TGTGCCAGCAGGGAGGGACTTATTAACGGAGCTAATCAGCCCCAGCATTTT.

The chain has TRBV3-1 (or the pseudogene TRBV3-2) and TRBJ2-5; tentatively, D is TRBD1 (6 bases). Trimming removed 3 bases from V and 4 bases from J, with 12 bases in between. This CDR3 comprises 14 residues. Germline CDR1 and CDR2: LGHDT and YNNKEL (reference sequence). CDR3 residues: CASSHQRGLETQYF. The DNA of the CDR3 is TGTGCCAGCAGCCATCAGAGGGGGTTAGAGACCCAGTACTTC.

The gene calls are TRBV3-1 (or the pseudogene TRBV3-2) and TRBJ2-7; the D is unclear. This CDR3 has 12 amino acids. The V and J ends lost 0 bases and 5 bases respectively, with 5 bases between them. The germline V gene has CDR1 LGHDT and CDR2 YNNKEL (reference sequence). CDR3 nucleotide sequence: TGTGCCAGCAGCCAAGACCGGGACGAGCAGTACTTC. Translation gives CASSQDRDEQYF.